This paragraph covers one T cell receptor (beta chain) sequence. The data were obtained in a study of shared clonotypes between healthy human individuals. V lost 5 bases, J lost 2 bases, and 4 bases stayed unmatched. The CDR3 totals 14 residues. The germline V gene encodes CDR1 SGHTA and CDR2 FQGNSA. Assay used: immunoSEQ multiplex PCR; TCRdb lists only in-frame clones, some missing. This table holds around 2,000,000 clones, about 95% found once. The gene calls are TRBV7-2 and TRBJ2-7, with 9 bases fitting TRBD1. Sequenced sample: naive CD4+ T cells sorted from blood. As for subset: CD45RA+ positively selected. The TCR sequence derives from a young man in good health. CDR3 nucleotide sequence: TGTGCCAGCAGCCACAGACAGGGGGCCTACGAGCAGTACTTC. This sequence encodes CASSHRQGAYEQYF.